Shown below are 32 T cell receptor beta chains from a single sample sequenced in a study of OX40 agonist ivuxolimab in advanced cancers. Profiling relied on immunoSEQ multiplex PCR, and the TCRdb table lists in-frame clones only, not all of them. The sample records roughly 26,000 clones, around 83% being singletons. The source material was CD4+ or CD8+ T cells sorted from blood, sampled in a trial of the OX40 agonist ivuxolimab. The receptors shown here come from an adult with an advanced solid tumor such as melanoma, head and neck, liver or kidney cancer.

The chain links TRBV7-8 to TRBJ1-5; D uncertain. The CDR3 runs to 13 residues. With 4 bases removed from V and 4 bases from J, the gap between germline ends came to 8 bases. Looked up from germline, CDR1 is SGHVS and CDR2 is FQNEAQ. CDR3 bases: TGTGCCAGCAGCTCCGACTTGAATCAGCCCCAGCATTTT. It codes for CASSSDLNQPQHF.

The chain couples TRBV28 to TRBJ1-5, with 7 positions matching TRBD1. Per germline, CDR1 MDHEN and CDR2 SYDVKM. V lost 4 bases and J lost 2; bases outside the gene matches: 2. CDR3 size: 14 residues. CDR3 coding DNA: TGTGCCAGCAGTTCCGGGACAGGCAATCAGCCCCAGCATTTT. Protein sequence: CASSSGTGNQPQHF.

This chain uses TRBV5-8 with TRBJ2-7; D ambiguous. Germline lookup yields CDR1 SGHTS and CDR2 YDEGEE. The length of the CDR3 is 15 residues. Trimming left V 4 bases short and J 5 bases short, with 19 bases between. CDR3 loop: CASSLPGGRGHEQYF. The DNA of the CDR3 is TGTGCCAGCAGCCTGCCCGGTGGCAGAGGCCACGAGCAGTACTTC.

The V and J genes are TRBV7-2 and TRBJ2-1; 15 bases are shared with TRBD2. Germline values: CDR1 SGHTA, CDR2 FQGNSA. Losses at the gene ends were 5 bases for V and 10 bases for J; bases not matched to a gene: 9. The CDR3 is 16 amino acids. CDR3 nucleotides: TGTGCCAGCAGCCCGGGACTAGCGGGAGGTCGATGGGAGCAGTTCTTC. Amino acid sequence: CASSPGLAGGRWEQFF.

This clone was detected once. This chain uses TRBV6-5 with TRBJ1-1, with D tentatively TRBD1 (6 bases). Trimming removed 2 bases at V and 2 bases at J, with 12 bases between. Germline values: CDR1 MNHEY, CDR2 SVGAGI. The CDR3 is made up of 15 amino acids. In DNA, the CDR3 is TGTGCCAGCAGTTACGGAGGGGGGGTCAACACTGAAGCTTTCTTT. This encodes CASSYGGGVNTEAFF.

The chain carries TRBV5-8 and TRBJ2-3; possible D gene TRBD2, 5 bases. Germline CDR1 is SGHTS and CDR2 is YDEGEE. V lost 0 bases and J lost 4, with 9 bases in between. This CDR3 is 14 amino acids long. CDR3 residues: CASSLVASPDTQYF. CDR3 nucleotide sequence: TGTGCCAGCAGCTTGGTGGCTAGCCCAGATACGCAGTATTTT.

The chain carries TRBV11-2 and TRBJ1-1; D possibly corresponds to TRBD1 (5 bases). The CDR3 is made up of 15 amino acids. In germline, CDR1 is SGHAT, CDR2 FQNNGV. V was clipped by 1 base and J by 3 bases, with 12 bases between them. The CDR3 sequence: CASSLGSGWDTEAFF. CDR3 DNA sequence: TGTGCCAGCAGCTTAGGATCAGGGTGGGACACTGAAGCTTTCTTT.

The count of this clone is one. The chain is built from TRBV19 and TRBJ2-7; D gene uncertain. The germline V and J ends were trimmed by 4 bases and 1 base, with 8 bases remaining between them. Germline V gene lookup returns CDR1 LNHDA and CDR2 SQIVND (reference sequence). The CDR3 spans 13 residues. The DNA for the CDR3 is TGTGCCAGTAGTACCGGGCTTTCCTACGAGCAGTACTTC. Its translation is CASSTGLSYEQYF.

By sample share, this clone is medium-sized. V and J are TRBV27 and TRBJ2-7; possibly TRBD2 for D (5 bases). The germline V gene encodes CDR1 MNHEY and CDR2 SMNVEV (reference sequence). There are 13 residues in the CDR3. With 4 bases removed from V and 6 bases from J, the gap between germline ends came to 13 bases. CDR3 in DNA: TGTGCCAGCAGTTCGTCGGGAAGAGGCGAGCAGTACTTC. It codes for CASSSSGRGEQYF.

The genes are TRBV13 and TRBJ1-5, with D maybe TRBD1 (5 bases). The CDR3 loop spans 13 amino acids. Trimming shortened V by 6 bases and J by 9 bases, and 15 bases separated the two germline ends. Germline loops: CDR1 PRHDT, CDR2 FYEKMQ (reference sequence). The CDR3 bases are TGTGCCAGCAGACTAGACGGGGACCGGCCCCAGCATTTT. Residues: CASRLDGDRPQHF.

The rearrangement uses TRBV13 and TRBJ2-2, with 8 bases fitting TRBD1. This CDR3 is 16 amino acids long. Germline values: CDR1 PRHDT, CDR2 FYEKMQ (reference sequence). The V and J ends lost 6 bases and 5 bases, in that order; junction bases with no gene match: 11. The CDR3 nucleotides read TGTGCCAGCAGTCCGACCCAGGGGGCGCAAACCGGGGAGCTGTTTTTT. Translation gives CASSPTQGAQTGELFF.

The chain couples TRBV9 to TRBJ2-7, with 8 bases matching TRBD2. The V gene end was trimmed by 3 bases and the J gene end by 3 bases; junction bases not matched to a gene: 2. This CDR3 is 13 amino acids long. The germline CDR1 and CDR2 sequences are SGDLS and YYNGEE. The CDR3 protein is CASSGAGGYEQYF. For the CDR3, the DNA is TGTGCCAGCAGCGGTGCGGGGGGCTACGAGCAGTACTTC.

V is TRBV5-5 and J is TRBJ1-1; D remains ambiguous. Germline assignment: CDR1 SGHKS and CDR2 YYEKEE (reference sequence). V shed 5 bases and J shed 1 base, with 9 bases lying between them. This CDR3 spans 13 amino acids. CDR3: CASSFGPNTEAFF. CDR3 bases: TGTGCCAGCAGTTTCGGGCCGAACACTGAAGCTTTCTTT.

V gene TRBV9 combines with J gene TRBJ2-3, with 10 bases fitting TRBD2. V lost 5 bases and J lost 2; bases outside the gene matches: 5. Germline assignment: CDR1 SGDLS and CDR2 YYNGEE. This CDR3 has 15 amino acids. The DNA for the CDR3 is TGTGCCAGCAGAGCGGGGGGGACTAACACAGATACGCAGTATTTT. This encodes CASRAGGTNTDTQYF.

The chain recombines TRBV6-1 with TRBJ1-2; D remains unclear. Trimming removed 4 bases from V and 13 bases from J, with 10 bases in between. The CDR3 loop spans 10 amino acids. Germline V gives CDR1 MNHNS, CDR2 SASEGT. The CDR3 loop is CASSGPLGTF. The CDR3 nucleotides read TGTGCCAGCAGTGGCCCCCTTGGCACCTTC.

CDR3 nucleotides: TGTGCCAGCAGCCCGGGACTAGCAGCCAACTACGAGCAGTACTTC. Translating it yields CASSPGLAANYEQYF. The chain links TRBV7-9 to TRBJ2-7; 9 bases fit TRBD2. Germline V gene sequence: CDR1 SEHNR, CDR2 FQNEAQ (reference sequence). Trimming at V came to 5 bases and at J to 3 bases, leaving 8 bases not matched to a gene. The CDR3 loop spans 15 amino acids.

This chain uses TRBV4-3 with TRBJ1-1; possible D gene TRBD1, 5 bases. The germline V gene has CDR1 LGHNA and CDR2 YSLEER. V was trimmed by 0 bases and J by 1 base, leaving 12 bases between them. CDR3 length equals 16 residues. The CDR3, as DNA: TGCGCCAGCAGCCAAGACCGGAGGGGAACGAACACTGAAGCTTTCTTT. This gives the protein CASSQDRRGTNTEAFF.

The gene calls are TRBV7-2 and TRBJ2-7, with a weak D call TRBD2 (7 bases). Trimming stripped 1 base from V and 4 bases from J, with 11 bases between. Germline CDR1 is SGHTA and CDR2 is FQGNSA. The length of the CDR3 is 14 residues. The CDR3 DNA sequence: TGTGCCAGCAGCTTAGGGGGGGGCGTGTACGAGCAGTACTTC. Translated, it gives CASSLGGGVYEQYF.

The CDR3 region is CASSLRAELYGYTF. CDR3 DNA sequence: TGTGCCAGCAGCCTAAGGGCGGAGCTCTATGGCTACACCTTC. The V and J genes are TRBV14 and TRBJ1-2; unclear D gene. In germline, CDR1 is SGHDN, CDR2 FVKESK. This CDR3 is 14 amino acids long. V dropped 4 bases and J dropped 4 bases, with 13 bases sitting between them.

The rearrangement joins TRBV27 to TRBJ1-6; D may be TRBD1 (6 bases). From germline, CDR1 is MNHEY and CDR2 SMNVEV (reference sequence). Trimming pared 7 bases from V and 7 bases from J, leaving 14 bases between. This CDR3 is built from 14 residues. CDR3 amino acids: CASTEGVPNSPLHF. DNA for the CDR3: TGTGCCAGCACCGAGGGGGTACCAAATTCACCCCTCCACTTT.

This chain uses TRBV7-9 with TRBJ2-7, with D unclear. Trimming removed 1 base from V and 4 bases from J, with 11 bases in between. This CDR3 spans 14 amino acids. Germline lookup yields CDR1 SEHNR and CDR2 FQNEAQ (reference sequence). This CDR3 reads CASSLGTLTYEQYF. The CDR3 bases are TGTGCCAGCAGCTTAGGGACGCTGACTTACGAGCAGTACTTC.

J is TRBJ1-2 and V is TRBV5-1, with 10 bases identical to TRBD1. V dropped 4 bases and J dropped 4; count of bases not matched to a gene: 4. CDR1 SGHRS and CDR2 YFSETQ come from the germline V gene. The CDR3 is made up of 14 amino acids. In nucleotides, the CDR3 is TGCGCCAGCAGCCGGACAGGGGGGTTCTATGGCTACACCTTC. It codes for CASSRTGGFYGYTF. The full variable domain, with the rest looked up from reference TRBV5-1 and TRBJ1-2, is KAGVTQTPRYLIKTRGQQVTLSCSPISGHRSVSWYQQTPGQGLQFLFEYFSETQRNKGNFPGRFSGRQFSNSRSEMNVSTLELGDSALYLCASSRTGGFYGYTFGSGTRLTVV.

The chain recombines TRBV7-2 with TRBJ2-1; no definite D call. CDR3 length: 17 residues. Germline-derived CDR1 and CDR2 are SGHTA and FQGNSA. The V end was cut by 3 bases, the J end by 0 bases, with 15 bases between. CDR3 residues: CASSFLVKVLSYNEQFF. Written as DNA, the CDR3 is TGTGCCAGCAGCTTTTTGGTGAAGGTCCTCTCCTACAATGAGCAGTTCTTC.

The chain uses TRBV5-6 and TRBJ2-3; TRBD2 aligns across 13 bases. Germline V gene data show CDR1 as SGHDT and CDR2 as YYEEEE. The CDR3 length is 15 residues. J lost 5 bases, V lost 5 bases, and 5 bases had no gene match. CDR3 sequence reads: CASRGTSGKVDTQYF. DNA for the CDR3: TGTGCCAGCAGAGGGACTAGCGGGAAGGTAGATACGCAGTATTTT. The full variable domain, with the rest looked up from reference TRBV5-6 and TRBJ2-3, is DAGVTQSPTHLIKTRGQQVTLRCSPKSGHDTVSWYQQALGQGPQFIFQYYEEEERQRGNFPDRFSGHQFPNYSSELNVNALLLGDSALYLCASRGTSGKVDTQYFGPGTRLTVL.

A note on this clone: At one boundary the junction diverges from the germline segment, which might be a read error. The CDR3 spells CASSPETLGVYDYTF. The DNA for the CDR3 is TGTGCCAGCTCACCAGAGACCCTGGGGGTTTATGACTACACCTTC. The V and J genes are TRBV18 and TRBJ1-2; tentative D call: TRBD1 (5 bases). CDR3 length equals 15 residues. In germline, CDR1 is KGHSH, CDR2 LQKENI.

In DNA form, the CDR3 reads TGTGCCACGCACAGTGGTTCGGGGAATGAGCAGTTCTTC. This sequence encodes CATHSGSGNEQFF. The rearrangement joins TRBV6-5 to TRBJ2-1; TRBD2 might be the D (5 bases). Deletions cut 10 bases from V and 7 bases from J, with 17 bases between. Germline V lookup: CDR1 MNHEY, CDR2 SVGAGI. This CDR3 is 13 amino acids long.

There are many counts of this clone. The V call is TRBV14, the J call TRBJ2-1; 8 bases are a match to TRBD2. V dropped 6 bases and J dropped 8; count of bases not matched to a gene: 6. The CDR3 extends over 13 amino acids. Germline CDR1 is SGHDN and CDR2 is FVKESK. CDR3: CASRAGGIHEQFF. CDR3 nucleotides: TGTGCCAGCAGGGCGGGAGGAATACATGAGCAGTTCTTC.

Worth noting for this clone: Other DNA sequences in the same sample also yield this CDR3. The chain has TRBV6-6 and TRBJ2-1, with D perhaps matching TRBD2 (6 bases). CDR3 size: 12 residues. Germline CDR1 is MNHNY and CDR2 is SVGAGI (reference sequence). V was clipped by 5 bases and J by 7 bases, with 9 bases between them. The CDR3 loop is CASSRLDNEQFF. CDR3 sequence (DNA): TGTGCCAGCAGTAGACTAGATAATGAGCAGTTCTTC.

By share of the sample, this clone is medium-sized. This chain uses TRBV12-5 with TRBJ2-7, with D perhaps TRBD1 (5 bases). Trimming pared 9 bases from V and 13 bases from J, leaving 16 bases between. From germline, CDR1 is LGHNT and CDR2 FRNRAP. The CDR3 consists of 10 residues. CDR3 residues: CARAGISGYF. The DNA of the CDR3 is TGTGCTAGGGCAGGGATATCGGGCTACTTC.

The chain has TRBV7-8 and TRBJ2-7; 10 nucleotides agree with TRBD1. Unmatched junction bases numbered 5, after V lost 0 bases and J lost 3 bases. The CDR3 covers 16 residues. Germline CDR1 reads SGHVS; CDR2 reads FQNEAQ. CDR3 nucleotides: TGTGCCAGCAGCTTAGCTGCCGGGACAGGGGTCTACGAGCAGTACTTC. As protein: CASSLAAGTGVYEQYF. The full variable domain, completed using reference TRBV7-8 and TRBJ2-7, is GAGVSQSPRYKVAKRGQDVALRCDPISGHVSLFWYQQALGQGPEFLTYFQNEAQLDKSGLPSDRFFAERPEGSVSTLKIQRTQQEDSAVYLCASSLAAGTGVYEQYFGPGTRLTVT.

The CDR3 DNA reads as TGTGCCAGCTCGGACAAGGCCGAAAAACTGTTTTTT. Its translation: CASSDKAEKLFF. V is TRBV5-4 and J is TRBJ1-4, with a weak D call TRBD1 (5 bases). The ends were cut back, 7 bases at V and 8 bases at J, with 12 bases in the middle. The CDR3 spans 12 residues. Germline CDR1 and CDR2: SGHNT and YYREEE (reference sequence).

This clone was detected only a few times. The CDR3 loop is CASSLGGTANYGYTF. In DNA, the CDR3 is TGTGCCAGCAGCTTAGGCGGTACAGCGAACTATGGCTACACCTTC. The chain uses TRBV7-3 and TRBJ1-2, with D uncertain. In germline, CDR1 is SGHTA, CDR2 FQGTGA. Trimming cost V 2 bases and J 2 bases, with 12 bases left between them. The CDR3 runs 15 residues.